This TCR beta chain appears in the sequencing data of a study of blood T cells in healthy people across ages. There are a few counts of this clonotype. CDR1 and CDR2 from the germline V gene are MNHNY and SVGAGI (reference sequence). The CDR3 is 16 residues long. The J segment lost 0 bases and the V segment lost 3 bases, leaving 7 bases of the junction unmatched. A second about 7 to 11 cycle PCR used barcoded and J-beta primers. TCRdb re-analysed the 5' RACE reads in MiXCR, keeping a single row per CDR3 protein. The repertoire holds fewer than 700,000 distinct CDR3 sequences, 40% to 45% seen once, with 25% to 35% in the top ten. Each sample gave at least 6.5 million isolated PBMCs.

The chain links TRBV6-6 to TRBJ2-5, with 7 bases that match TRBD2. This receptor was obtained from a man older than 75 in good health. Source material: blood. The DNA of the CDR3 is TGTGCCAGCAGTTATCGTGCGGGGGTGGACCAAGAGACCCAGTACTTC. It codes for CASSYRAGVDQETQYF.